The present TCR beta chain was sequenced within a study of graft-versus-host responses after intestinal transplantation listed by TCRdb under 2021. Notes on the research overall: Multivisceral, liver-intestinal, or isolated intestinal transplants were received by the recipients. Alloreactive clones were identified by sequencing pre-transplant mixed lymphocyte reaction products and comparing these products with unstimulated pre-transplant donor and recipient T cells. Samples from a few later patients were sequenced in-house on an Illumina MiSeq with MiXCR processing rather than by the commercial service. Donor T cell macrochimerism was defined as a peak of at least 4% donor T cells among recipient peripheral blood mononuclear cells. Every recipient was given anti-thymocyte globulin induction, then maintenance tacrolimus and steroids for approximately 3 years. Graft-versus-host and host-versus-graft alloreactive T cell clones were tracked in the graft, circulation and bone marrow after intestinal transplantation using bulk TCR-beta CDR3 sequencing. Of the 20 to 25 intestinal transplant recipients enrolled in the cohort, one of whom was a retransplant, a few patients without pretransplant specimens were excluded. Overall results and qualifications from the work: Peak levels of circulating GvH clones were associated with declines in HvG clones early after transplant. In patients with donor T cell macrochimerism, the allografts had high GvH to HvG T cell clonal ratios. Conclusions were limited by the relatively low number and heterogeneity of intestinal transplant patients. GvH clones were found in recipient bone marrow, and some of the GvH clones appeared earlier in ileal mucosa or blood, which is consistent with an intestinal mucosal origin.

The library was generated by the immunoSEQ multiplex PCR assay. For most patients, genomic DNA was isolated using the Qiagen DNeasy Blood and Tissue Kit and was shipped frozen to Adaptive Biotechnologies for TCR sequencing. For most patients, high-throughput TCR-beta CDR3 sequencing of genomic DNA was performed by Adaptive Biotechnologies. The study's own analysis went as follows. TCR sequencing data for around 19 patients were retrieved from Adaptive's ImmunoSEQ software; a few other patients were processed with MiXCR and VDJtools. To correct CD4 versus CD8 sorting errors, sequences present in both subsets at a frequency ratio below 5:1 were removed. CDR3 nucleotide sequences shared between donor and recipient were removed because their origin could not be assigned. To be classed as alloreactive, a clone needed at least 2-fold expansion over unstimulated cells and a minimum CFSE-low frequency of 0.002% (template counts) or 0.001% (read counts). Clones detected in sequenced pre-transplant spleen, lymph node, or MLR CFSE-low populations of the donor or recipient were defined as mappable. Cumulative frequency of alloreactive clones was calculated as a percentage of all sequences weighted by copy number. TCRdb holds this immuneACCESS table with in-frame rearrangements only. Some clones are missing; in checked studies, unresolved V genes explain under half, and the rest has no known cause. Clonal size and the V and J genes are those of that table, whereas D and trimming came from the DNA. This sample has approximately 90,000 clones in its table, and about 87% of those were observed once. About 0.27% of the sample is taken by the ten largest.

This clone was observed a single time. The clone's antigen remains unknown. No much larger clonotype is one base removed from it; base qualities were not supplied. The germline V gene sets CDR1 to KGHSH and CDR2 to LQKENI. The CDR3 starts with the cysteine, ends with the phenylalanine, and has 16 residues. Only the CDR3 DNA is retained, 48 bases long and in frame from the first base. V trim: 2 bases; J trim: 4 bases; unmatched bases: 7. What this sample's time point label stands for: cells obtained before transplantation from donor or recipient. CD3+CD4+ and CD3+CD8+ populations were FACS-sorted from unstimulated pre-transplant donor and recipient cells taken from spleen or lymph nodes.

The sequences come from unstimulated CD4+ T cells sorted from spleen or lymph node cells, collected before transplant. The receptor was derived from a human donor who was the organ donor for an intestinal transplant. The rearranged chain carries TRBV18 and TRBJ2-2; TRBD2 fits 7 bases in the junction. The DNA sequence is given as TGTGCCAGCTCACCAGGGGGAGCGGGACTCACCGGGGAGCTGTTTTTT. It specifies CASSPGGAGLTGELFF.